One sample yielded the 2 T cell receptor beta chains listed below, sequenced in a study of cytomegalovirus exposure and HLA in healthy donors. Vbeta (60) and Jbeta (13) primers were used in the PCR. Using immunoSEQ multiplex PCR, the repertoire was profiled, and TCRdb retains in-frame clones only, with some absent. The sample has more than 130,000 clones, 70% to 80% seen once. The sequencing input was PBMCs. The receptor set was obtained from a man aged 18 to 35 in good health and CMV-seronegative.

The chain couples TRBV28 to TRBJ2-2; D call uncertain. The CDR3 is 17 residues long. In germline, CDR1 is MDHEN, CDR2 SYDVKM. Between the trimmed V and J ends, which lost 6 bases and 1 base, there was a span of 18 bases. This CDR3 reads CASSSPGDTLNTGELFF. CDR3 nucleotides: TGTGCCAGCAGCTCCCCCGGAGATACGCTGAACACCGGGGAGCTGTTTTTT.

This chain links TRBV7-8 with TRBJ1-2, with a weak D call TRBD1 (6 bases). The CDR3 covers 14 residues. The V and J ends lost 1 base and 2 bases respectively, with 8 bases between them. Germline loops: CDR1 SGHVS, CDR2 FQNEAQ. DNA of the CDR3: TGTGCCAGCAGCTTAGACAGGGAGAACTATGGCTACACCTTC. Its protein product is CASSLDRENYGYTF.